The 28 T cell receptor beta chains below come from one sample, sequenced in a study of T cell clonality in common variable immunodeficiency. Libraries were prepared by immunoSEQ multiplex PCR; TCRdb keeps only in-frame clonotypes and omits some of them. Observed are approximately 60,000 clones, no singletons, with the top ten taking around 0.84%. What was sequenced was peripheral blood mononuclear cells. The receptors here all came from a person aged 18 to 75 in good health.

This clone was seen at least ten times. Read sequence stops 3 residues before the CDR3 end, and the germline J gene provides the missing end. This chain connects TRBV2 to TRBJ1-2; D is possibly TRBD1 (5 bases). Germline CDR1 and CDR2: SNHLY and FYNNEI. The CDR3 sequence is 11 residues long. V was cut by 3 bases and J by 6 bases, with 5 bases left in between. This CDR3 is CASSEDNGYTF. The DNA read from the CDR3 is TGTGCCAGCAGTGAGGACAATGGC.

This clone was seen many times. Coverage ceases 3 residues before the CDR3 finishes, and the germline J gene fills in the end. V is TRBV28 and J is TRBJ1-1, with D tentatively TRBD1 (5 bases). From germline, CDR1 is MDHEN and CDR2 SYDVKM. This CDR3 contains 14 residues. V lost 7 bases, J lost 3 bases, and 15 bases lay in between. CDR3 in amino acids: CASTPTGGDTEAFF. CDR3 DNA (partial): TGTGCCAGCACCCCGACGGGGGGGGACACTGAA.

Sample share makes this clone medium-sized. The covered CDR3 bases are TGCAGCGTTGCCGAGGCCTCGAAAAACATT. This gives the protein CSVAEASKNI. The complete CDR3 protein is CSVAEASKNIQYF. V gene TRBV29-1 combines with J gene TRBJ2-4, with D uncertain. The DNA ends 3 residues before the CDR3 does, and the rest of the CDR3 is filled in from the germline J gene. Germline CDR1 is SQVTM and CDR2 is ANQGSEA. V was cut by 4 bases and J by 4 bases, with 11 bases left in between. The CDR3 has 13 amino acids.

This clone was observed many times. The read gets to within 3 residues of the CDR3 end, and the germline J gene fills in the rest. Other DNA sequences in the same sample also yield this CDR3. The chain has TRBV20-1 and TRBJ2-1, with 10 bases that match TRBD2. This CDR3 contains 16 residues. V was pared by 0 bases and J by 4 bases, with 6 bases of the junction left unmatched. CDR1 is DFQATT, CDR2 SNEGSKA, per germline (reference sequence). The CDR3 DNA, read in part, is TGCAGTGCTAGAGATCCCCTAGCGGGGGAATACAATGAG. Its translation: CSARDPLAGEYNE. The whole CDR3 protein reads CSARDPLAGEYNEQFF.

In its sample, this clone was seen a few times. A read error is the likely source, as a far larger clone sits one nucleotide away. The read stops 3 residues short of the end of the CDR3; the missing end is completed from the germline J gene. The chain uses TRBV19 and TRBJ2-2, with D perhaps matching TRBD2 (5 bases). This CDR3 has 16 amino acids. The germline V gene has CDR1 LNHDA and CDR2 SQIVND (reference sequence). Partial CDR3 DNA: TGTGCCATTAGTCCCGAGGGCCACGCGAACACCGGGGAG. It encodes CAISPEGHANTGE. The entire CDR3 protein reads CAISPEGHANTGELFF. Complete variable domain (other parts from reference TRBV19 and TRBJ2-2): DGGITQSPKYLFRKEGQNVTLSCEQNLNHDAMYWYRQDPGQGLRLIYYSQIVNDFQKGDIAEGYSVSREKKESFPLTVTSAQKNPTAFYLCAISPEGHANTGELFFGEGSRLTVL.

This clone was seen a handful of times. CDR3 bases read: TGTGCCAGCGAGACAGCGAGGGATTCACCG. Protein product: CASETARDSP. The whole CDR3 sequence reads CASETARDSPLFF. V usage is TRBV2 and J usage is TRBJ2-2; perhaps D is TRBD1 or TRBD2 (5 bases each). The missing CDR3 end, 3 residues past where the read stops, is filled in from the germline J gene. The CDR3 loop spans 13 amino acids. Germline V gene data show CDR1 as SNHLY and CDR2 as FYNNEI.

At least ten counts were recorded for this clone. The read stops 3 residues short of the end of the CDR3; the missing end is completed from the germline J gene. This rearrangement joins TRBV12-3 or TRBV12-4 to TRBJ2-2; D is possibly TRBD1 (5 bases). The CDR3 spans 16 residues. The ends were cut back, 5 bases at V and 2 bases at J, with 15 bases in the middle. The CDR3: CASSEDATANTGELFF. CDR3 DNA (partial): TGTGCCAGCAGTGAAGACGCGACAGCTAACACCGGGGAG.

This clone showed up many times. The CDR3 sequence: CASSPLPGTGSGSGNSPLHF. The part of the CDR3 DNA that was read is TGCGCCAGCAGCCCGCTACCCGGGACAGGGTCGGGGTCGGGGAATTCACCC. The chain combines TRBV5-1 with TRBJ1-6, with 9 positions matching TRBD1. The read ends 3 residues early relative to the CDR3; the germline J gene fills the gap. The V gene's germline CDR1 is SGHRS and CDR2 YFSETQ. The CDR3 is made up of 20 amino acids. The V gene end was trimmed by 4 bases and the J gene end by 7 bases; junction bases not matched to a gene: 21.

A remark on this clone: A read error may be the cause here, since a much bigger clone is one base away. Read data end 3 residues before the CDR3 end; the end is taken from the germline J gene. This sequence joins TRBV2 and TRBJ2-2; D possibly corresponds to TRBD1 (5 bases). CDR1 is SNHLY and CDR2 is FYNNEI in the germline V gene. The CDR3 sequence is 17 residues long. Partial CDR3 DNA: TGTGCCAGCAGTGACGGACACCCGAGCTCTGGGGCCAACGTG. Translated: CASSDGHPSSGANV. The complete CDR3 protein is CASSDGHPSSGANVLFF.

The table lists this clone with many counts. The CDR3 is cut off 3 residues early in the read; its end comes from the germline J gene. V is TRBV19 and J is TRBJ2-3; 11 positions match TRBD2. Germline CDR1 reads LNHDA; CDR2 reads SQIVND (reference sequence). Trimming removed 5 bases from V and 7 bases from J; junction bases left unmatched: 8. The CDR3 covers 15 residues. CDR3 protein: CASSSAASGRNTQYF. The covered CDR3 bases are TGTGCCAGTAGTTCGGCGGCTAGCGGGAGGAATACG.

This clone was found many times. The CDR3 end lies 3 residues beyond the end of the read and is filled in from the germline J gene. The chain links TRBV11-2 to TRBJ2-1; the match to TRBD2 covers 7 bases. CDR3 length: 15 residues. J gave up 0 bases and V 3 bases, and 2 bases lay outside the gene matches. Germline CDR1 SGHAT, CDR2 FQNNGV. CDR3 sequence reads: CASSFGGSSYNEQFF. The covered CDR3 bases are TGTGCCAGCAGCTTCGGCGGGAGCTCCTACAATGAG.

This clone occurred many times. The CDR3 sequence: CASIRGSPEYNEQFF. The DNA read from the CDR3 is TGTGCCAGCATAAGGGGTAGTCCGGAGTACAATGAG. The rearrangement links TRBV2 to TRBJ2-1; D might be TRBD1 (5 bases). The read ends 3 residues shy of where the CDR3 ends; the end is completed using the germline J gene. The ends were cut back, 7 bases at V and 4 bases at J, with 17 bases in the middle. The CDR3 length is 15 residues. CDR1 SNHLY and CDR2 FYNNEI come from the germline V gene. Using reference TRBV2 and TRBJ2-1 for the parts outside the CDR3, the full variable domain is EPEVTQTPSHQVTQMGQEVILRCVPISNHLYFYWYRQILGQKVEFLVSFYNNEISEKSEIFDDQFSVERPDGSNFTLKIRSTKLEDSAMYFCASIRGSPEYNEQFFGPGTRLTVL.

This clone was found many times. The CDR3 extends 3 residues past the end of the read, so its final part is completed from the germline J gene. The rearrangement links TRBV4-1 to TRBJ1-4; D gene unclear. Germline loops: CDR1 MGHRA, CDR2 YSYEKL. Trimming pared 6 bases from V and 4 bases from J, leaving 12 bases between. The CDR3 covers 14 residues. The CDR3 sequence is CASSPNVLNEKLFF. The DNA read from the CDR3 is TGCGCCAGCAGTCCTAATGTACTTAATGAAAAA.

This clone has ten or more counts. The read ends 3 residues shy of where the CDR3 ends; the end is completed using the germline J gene. The genes are TRBV19 and TRBJ2-5, with 8 bases matching TRBD2. Trimming took 2 bases from V and 2 from J; bases not matched to a gene: 4. The germline gives CDR1 LNHDA, CDR2 SQIVND (reference sequence). The CDR3 has 15 residues. The DNA read from the CDR3 is TGTGCCAGTAGTATAATAGCGGGACTACAAGAGACC. This encodes CASSIIAGLQET. The entire CDR3 protein reads CASSIIAGLQETQYF.

This clone has a count of ten or more. The read halts 3 residues ahead of the CDR3 end, with the missing end drawn from the germline J gene. The rearrangement uses TRBV7-3 and TRBJ2-1, with TRBD2 matching 9 bases. The CDR3 has 16 residues. Trimming cost V 0 bases and J 5 bases; bases outside gene matches: 5. Germline loops: CDR1 SGHTA, CDR2 FQGTGA. The DNA read from the CDR3 is TGTGCCAGCAGCTTAACGATGGCTAGCGGGGACAATGAG. Translating gives CASSLTMASGDNE. The entire CDR3 sequence reads CASSLTMASGDNEQFF.

This clone was found many times. The CDR3 extends 3 residues past the end of the read, so its final part is completed from the germline J gene. J is TRBJ1-2 and V is TRBV5-1; D possibly corresponds to TRBD1 (5 bases). The CDR3 covers 13 residues. Germline V gene sequence: CDR1 SGHRS, CDR2 YFSETQ. V was shortened by 1 base and J by 7 bases, with 11 bases between the two germline ends. The part of the CDR3 DNA that was read is TGCGCCAGCAGCTTGAGAGGGGCCGGTGGC. Translated: CASSLRGAGG. The whole CDR3 reads CASSLRGAGGYTF.

This clone has at least ten counts. Coverage ceases 3 residues before the CDR3 finishes, and the germline J gene fills in the end. V and J are TRBV20-1 and TRBJ1-1; D gene uncertain. Germline CDR1 DFQATT, CDR2 SNEGSKA (reference sequence). The CDR3 contains 16 residues. V shed 1 base and J shed 2 bases, with 17 bases lying between them. The CDR3 DNA, read in part, is TGCAGTGCTAGAGTGGCCAGGCCTACCTCTAACACTGAA. Its translation is CSARVARPTSNTE. The full CDR3 sequence reads CSARVARPTSNTEAFF.

This clone was seen repeatedly, ten times or more. The DNA ends 3 residues before the CDR3 does, and the rest of the CDR3 is filled in from the germline J gene. This rearrangement joins TRBV11-2 to TRBJ2-7, with a tentative D call TRBD1 (5 bases). CDR1 SGHAT and CDR2 FQNNGV come from the germline V gene. The V gene lost 6 bases and the J gene lost 5 bases, with 14 bases spanning the gap. The CDR3 is 13 residues long. CDR3 amino acids: CASSPDNSDEQYF. Partial CDR3 DNA: TGTGCCAGCAGTCCGGACAACTCTGACGAG.

This clone was picked up many times. The read terminates 3 residues ahead of where the CDR3 ends, so the germline J gene completes it. The chain uses TRBV7-3 and TRBJ2-2; 9 bases are shared with TRBD2. Germline CDR1 SGHTA, CDR2 FQGTGA. This CDR3 spans 16 amino acids. Trimming took 5 bases from V and 4 from J; bases not matched to a gene: 8. The CDR3 protein is CASSPLAGLGTGELFF. The part of the CDR3 DNA that was read is TGTGCCAGCAGCCCCCTAGCGGGATTGGGCACCGGGGAG.

To note about this clone: The observed sequence ends 3 residues before the CDR3 terminus, with the missing tail filled in from the germline J gene. This chain uses TRBV6-2 or TRBV6-3 with TRBJ2-4, with D tentatively TRBD1 (6 bases). CDR3 size: 15 residues. Germline V gene sequence: CDR1 MNHEY, CDR2 SVGEGT. The chain's CDR3 is CASSRPGQSNYGQYF. CDR3 DNA (partial): TGTGCCAGCAGTCGACCCGGACAGAGTAACTATGGT.

This clone occurred many times. Read coverage stops 3 residues before the CDR3 terminus; the germline J gene supplies the remainder. The V gene is TRBV19, the J gene TRBJ1-2, with D maybe TRBD1 (5 bases). This CDR3 has 13 residues. CDR1 is LNHDA, CDR2 SQIVND, per germline (reference sequence). V was shortened by 5 bases and J by 7 bases, with 14 bases between the two germline ends. The CDR3 DNA, read in part, is TGTGCCAGTAGTGAGCAGGGAGCGGGTGGC. Its protein is CASSEQGAGG. The full CDR3 reads CASSEQGAGGYTF.

This clone was detected many times. CDR3 DNA (partial): TGTGCCAGCAGCCCAGATTCAGGGGACACCGGGGAG. Protein sequence: CASSPDSGDTGE. The complete CDR3 protein is CASSPDSGDTGELFF. The chain has TRBV5-4 and TRBJ2-2, with TRBD1 as a possible D gene (6 bases). The DNA ends 3 residues before the CDR3 does, and the rest of the CDR3 is filled in from the germline J gene. From germline, CDR1 is SGHNT and CDR2 YYREEE (reference sequence). This CDR3 has 15 amino acids. V gave up 4 bases and J gave up 3 bases, with 13 bases separating them.

This clone showed up many times. The read halts 3 residues ahead of the CDR3 end, with the missing end drawn from the germline J gene. The genes are TRBV30 and TRBJ2-3, with TRBD1 matching 7 bases. The V and J ends lost 1 base and 3 bases, in that order; junction bases with no gene match: 4. The germline gives CDR1 GTSNPN, CDR2 SVGIG (reference sequence). The CDR3 runs to 14 residues. This CDR3 is CAWSGTGRTDTQYF. The sequenced part of the CDR3 DNA is TGTGCCTGGAGTGGGACAGGAAGGACAGATACG.

This clone showed up many times. The sequenced fragment ends 3 residues before the CDR3 boundary, so the rest is inferred from the germline J gene. The chain has TRBV4-2 and TRBJ1-5; D uncertain. This CDR3 is 16 amino acids long. Trimming removed 2 bases from V and 4 bases from J, with 15 bases in between. Looked up from germline, CDR1 is LGHNA and CDR2 is YNFKEQ. CDR3 DNA (partial): TGTGCCAGCAGCCAACTGGGCGAAACGGATAATCAGCCC. Encoded protein: CASSQLGETDNQP. The entire CDR3 sequence reads CASSQLGETDNQPQHF.

Regarding this clone: The read stops 3 residues short of the end of the CDR3; the missing end is completed from the germline J gene. V is TRBV19 and J is TRBJ1-4; 7 nucleotides align to TRBD1. The CDR3 is made up of 17 amino acids. Germline-derived CDR1 and CDR2 are LNHDA and SQIVND (reference sequence). Incomplete CDR3 DNA: TGTGCCAGTAGTATAAAGGCAACCGGGACAGCGGGATCACCA. Amino acid sequence: CASSIKATGTAGSP. The CDR3 as a whole reads CASSIKATGTAGSPLFF.

This clone was seen at least ten times. The CDR3 goes on 3 residues after the read ends, and that part is filled in from the germline J gene. The V gene is TRBV2, the J gene TRBJ2-5; 11 bases match TRBD2. The CDR3 has 14 residues. Trimming took 8 bases from V and 4 from J; bases not matched to a gene: 6. The germline gives CDR1 SNHLY, CDR2 FYNNEI. The sequenced CDR3 bases are TGTGCCAGCGGGGTAGCGGGAGGGAGAGAGACC. Residues: CASGVAGGRET. The complete CDR3 sequence is CASGVAGGRETQYF.

This clone was counted at least ten times. The read finishes 3 residues shy of the CDR3 end, and the germline J gene is used to complete it. The chain employs TRBV18 and TRBJ2-3; D may be TRBD1 (6 bases). The CDR3 spans 12 residues. The V and J ends lost 8 bases and 3 bases respectively, with 9 bases between them. Germline CDR1 and CDR2: KGHSH and LQKENI. The covered CDR3 bases are TGTGCCAGCCTCAGGGGTACAGATACG. This codes for CASLRGTDT. The complete CDR3 reads CASLRGTDTQYF.

This clone was detected many times. Read data end 3 residues before the CDR3 end; the end is taken from the germline J gene. The chain is built from TRBV6-2 or TRBV6-3 and TRBJ2-3; TRBD1 agrees at 7 bases. The V and J ends lost 10 bases and 0 bases, in that order; junction bases with no gene match: 10. This CDR3 region has 15 residues. CDR1 and CDR2 (germline): MNHEY, SVGEGT. CDR3 loop: CATTEDRPSTDTQYF. The DNA read from the CDR3 is TGTGCCACCACGGAGGACAGGCCGAGCACAGATACG.